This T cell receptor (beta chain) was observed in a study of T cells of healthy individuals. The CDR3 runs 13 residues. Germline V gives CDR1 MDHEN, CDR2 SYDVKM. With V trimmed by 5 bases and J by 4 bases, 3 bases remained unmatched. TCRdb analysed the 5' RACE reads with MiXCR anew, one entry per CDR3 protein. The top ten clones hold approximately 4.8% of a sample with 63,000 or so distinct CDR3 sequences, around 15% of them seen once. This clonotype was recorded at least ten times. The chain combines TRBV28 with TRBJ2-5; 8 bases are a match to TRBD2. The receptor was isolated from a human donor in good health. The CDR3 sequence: CASSRSGGETQYF. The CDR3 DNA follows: TGTGCCAGCAGTCGAAGCGGGGGAGAGACCCAGTACTTC.